The 10 T cell receptor beta chains below all came from one sample that was sequenced in a study of T-cell memory formation after mild COVID-19. TCRdb passed the 5' RACE reads through MiXCR, listing each CDR3 protein once. The data show around 320,000 distinct CDR3 sequences, around 28% seen once. Material for sequencing was PBMCs or a T cell subset sorted from them (not recorded which). The receptors shown here come from an adult woman who had mild COVID-19 (a few samples of this study predate the infection). Cell type and time point are not known.

The chain links TRBV12-3 or TRBV12-4 to TRBJ1-2; 7 bases are shared with TRBD1. This CDR3 region has 13 residues. V trimming: 6 bases; J trimming: 9 bases; junction bases outside the gene matches: 10. CDR3 DNA sequence: TGTGCCAGCAGCCAGACAGGGCATGGGAGCTACACCTTC. It codes for CASSQTGHGSYTF.

At least ten counts were recorded for this clonotype. The chain joins TRBV5-1 to TRBJ2-1; D perhaps matches TRBD1 (5 bases). V shed 0 bases and J shed 9 bases, with 13 bases lying between them. Germline assignment: CDR1 SGHRS and CDR2 YFSETQ. The CDR3 sequence is 14 residues long. In nucleotides, the CDR3 is TGCGCCAGCAGCTTGGGCCAGGGTGCCAGTGAGCAGTTCTTC. Translating gives CASSLGQGASEQFF.

The chain is built from TRBV12-3 or TRBV12-4 and TRBJ1-3; D remains ambiguous. The CDR3 consists of 11 residues. V was shortened by 5 bases and J by 11 bases, with 10 bases between the two germline ends. The chain's CDR3 is CASSTDGAIYF. The CDR3 DNA follows: TGTGCCAGCAGTACCGACGGGGCCATATATTTT.

This clonotype was detected a few times. The chain employs TRBV4-2 and TRBJ2-3, with TRBD2 identical over 7 bases. The J segment lost 4 bases and the V segment lost 0 bases, leaving 13 bases of the junction unmatched. This CDR3 spans 18 amino acids. Germline V lookup: CDR1 LGHNA, CDR2 YNFKEQ. This CDR3 reads CASSQDLAAGLRADTQYF. The CDR3 DNA sequence: TGTGCCAGCAGCCAAGATCTTGCGGCGGGACTACGAGCAGATACGCAGTATTTT.

Only a few counts were recorded for this clonotype. The rearrangement joins TRBV29-1 to TRBJ2-7; D uncertain. Germline CDR1 reads SQVTM; CDR2 reads ANQGSEA. The CDR3 is 14 amino acids. The germline V and J ends were trimmed by 1 base and 0 bases, with 10 bases remaining between them. CDR3 residues: CSVEGASSSYEQYF. CDR3 sequence (DNA): TGCAGCGTTGAAGGGGCCTCCAGCTCCTACGAGCAGTACTTC.

The chain uses TRBV5-1 and TRBJ2-5, with a weak D call TRBD2 (6 bases). The length of the CDR3 is 14 residues. V lost 3 bases to trimming and J lost 1 base, with 10 bases between them. Germline-derived CDR1 and CDR2 are SGHRS and YFSETQ. The CDR3 protein is CASSYSGIQETQYF. Written as DNA, the CDR3 is TGCGCCAGCAGCTATAGCGGTATCCAAGAGACCCAGTACTTC. Drawing the rest from reference TRBV5-1 and TRBJ2-5, the complete variable domain is KAGVTQTPRYLIKTRGQQVTLSCSPISGHRSVSWYQQTPGQGLQFLFEYFSETQRNKGNFPGRFSGRQFSNSRSEMNVSTLELGDSALYLCASSYSGIQETQYFGPGTRLLVL.

A few counts support this clonotype. The chain recombines TRBV30 with TRBJ2-5, with D perhaps given as TRBD1 or TRBD2 (5 bases each). Germline V gene sequence: CDR1 GTSNPN, CDR2 SVGIG (reference sequence). This CDR3 comprises 14 residues. V was cut by 0 bases and J by 7 bases, with 15 bases left in between. CDR3 region: CAWSVRDRRGTQYF. For the CDR3, the DNA is TGTGCCTGGAGTGTGAGGGACCGACGTGGGACCCAGTACTTC. The full variable domain, its missing parts supplied by reference TRBV30 and TRBJ2-5, is SQTIHQWPATLVQPVGSPLSLECTVEGTSNPNLYWYRQAAGRGLQLLFYSVGIGQISSEVPQNLSASRPQDRQFILSSKKLLLSDSGFYLCAWSVRDRRGTQYFGPGTRLLVL.

The chain uses TRBV20-1 and TRBJ2-3; TRBD2 agrees at 8 bases. In germline, CDR1 is DFQATT, CDR2 SNEGSKA (reference sequence). This CDR3 has 14 amino acids. The CDR3 here is CSSVAGKSTDTQYF. The DNA for the CDR3 is TGCAGCTCCGTAGCGGGAAAGAGCACAGATACGCAGTATTTT.

This clonotype has just a few counts. This chain uses TRBV12-3 or TRBV12-4 with TRBJ2-3; D is possibly TRBD1 or TRBD2 (6 bases each). The CDR3 runs 14 residues. V was clipped by 4 bases and J by 4 bases, with 12 bases between them. The CDR3 DNA is TGTGCCAGCAGTTACCTAGGGGGGTCAGATACGCAGTATTTT. Residues: CASSYLGGSDTQYF.

This clonotype was seen many times. The chain is built from TRBV24-1 and TRBJ2-3, with 12 nucleotides matching TRBD2. CDR3 size: 17 residues. CDR1 and CDR2 from the germline V gene are KGHDR and SFDVKD. Trimming cost V 3 bases and J 4 bases; bases outside gene matches: 7. CDR3 nucleotides: TGTGCCACCAGTGATCCGATGACTAGCGGGAGATCAGATACGCAGTATTTT. Its protein is CATSDPMTSGRSDTQYF.